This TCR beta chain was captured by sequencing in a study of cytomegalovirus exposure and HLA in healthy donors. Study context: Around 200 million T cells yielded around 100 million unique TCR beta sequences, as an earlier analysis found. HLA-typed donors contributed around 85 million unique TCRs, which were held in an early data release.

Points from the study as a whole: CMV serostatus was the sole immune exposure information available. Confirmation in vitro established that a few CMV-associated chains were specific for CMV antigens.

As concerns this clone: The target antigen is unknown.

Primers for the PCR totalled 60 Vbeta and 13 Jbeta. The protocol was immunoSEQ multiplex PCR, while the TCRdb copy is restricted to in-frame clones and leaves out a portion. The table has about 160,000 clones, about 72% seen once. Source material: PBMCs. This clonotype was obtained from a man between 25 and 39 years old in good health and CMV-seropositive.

The CDR3 region is CASQGQGVRGYTF. The DNA of the CDR3 is TGTGCCAGCCAAGGGCAGGGGGTTCGTGGCTACACCTTC. This chain uses TRBV2 with TRBJ1-2, with TRBD1 identical over 7 bases. The CDR3 is 13 amino acids. Unmatched junction bases numbered 10, after V lost 8 bases and J lost 7 bases. Per germline, CDR1 SNHLY and CDR2 FYNNEI.